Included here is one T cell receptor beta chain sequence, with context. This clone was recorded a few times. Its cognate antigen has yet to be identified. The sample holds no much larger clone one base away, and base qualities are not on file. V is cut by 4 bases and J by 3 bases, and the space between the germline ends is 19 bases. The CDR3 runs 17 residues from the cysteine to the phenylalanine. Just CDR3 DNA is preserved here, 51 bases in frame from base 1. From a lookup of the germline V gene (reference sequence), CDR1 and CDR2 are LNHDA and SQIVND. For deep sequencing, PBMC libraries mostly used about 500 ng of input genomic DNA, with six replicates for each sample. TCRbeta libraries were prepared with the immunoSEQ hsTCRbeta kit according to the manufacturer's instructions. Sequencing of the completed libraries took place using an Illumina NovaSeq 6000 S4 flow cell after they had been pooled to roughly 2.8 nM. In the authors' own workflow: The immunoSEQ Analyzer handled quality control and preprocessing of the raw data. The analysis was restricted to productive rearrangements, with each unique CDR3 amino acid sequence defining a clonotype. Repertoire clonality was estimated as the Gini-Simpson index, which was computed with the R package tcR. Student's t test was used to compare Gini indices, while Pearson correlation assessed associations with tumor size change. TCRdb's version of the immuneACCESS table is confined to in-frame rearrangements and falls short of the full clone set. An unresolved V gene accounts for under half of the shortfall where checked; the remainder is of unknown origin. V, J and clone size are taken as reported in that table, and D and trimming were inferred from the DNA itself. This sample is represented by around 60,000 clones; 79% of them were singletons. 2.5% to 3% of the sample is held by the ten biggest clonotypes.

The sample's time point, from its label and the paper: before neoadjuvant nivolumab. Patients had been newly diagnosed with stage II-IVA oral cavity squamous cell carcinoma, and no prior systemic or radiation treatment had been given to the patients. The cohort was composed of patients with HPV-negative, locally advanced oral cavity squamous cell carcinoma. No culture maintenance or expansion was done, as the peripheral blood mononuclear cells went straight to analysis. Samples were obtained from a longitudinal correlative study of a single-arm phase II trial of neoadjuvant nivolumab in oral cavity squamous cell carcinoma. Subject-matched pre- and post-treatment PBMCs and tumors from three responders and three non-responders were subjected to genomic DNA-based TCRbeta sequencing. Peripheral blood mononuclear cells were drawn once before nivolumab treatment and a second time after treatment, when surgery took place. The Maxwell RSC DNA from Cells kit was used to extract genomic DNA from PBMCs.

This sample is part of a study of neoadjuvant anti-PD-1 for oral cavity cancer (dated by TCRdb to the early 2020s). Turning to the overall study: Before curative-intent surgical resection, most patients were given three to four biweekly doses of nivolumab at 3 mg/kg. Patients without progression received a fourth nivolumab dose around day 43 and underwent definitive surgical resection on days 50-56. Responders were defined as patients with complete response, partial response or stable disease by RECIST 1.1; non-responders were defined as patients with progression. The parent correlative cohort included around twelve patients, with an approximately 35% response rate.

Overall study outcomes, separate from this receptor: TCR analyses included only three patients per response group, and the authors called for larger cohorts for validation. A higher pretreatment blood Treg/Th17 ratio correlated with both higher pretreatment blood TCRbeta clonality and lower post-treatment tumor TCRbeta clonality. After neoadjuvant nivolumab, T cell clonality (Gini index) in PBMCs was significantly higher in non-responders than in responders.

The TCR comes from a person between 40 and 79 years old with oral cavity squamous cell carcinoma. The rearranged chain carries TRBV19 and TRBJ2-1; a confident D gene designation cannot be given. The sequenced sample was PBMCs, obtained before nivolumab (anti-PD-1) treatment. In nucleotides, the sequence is TGTGCCAGTAGTACCCGGACGGCGGCCCGGCTCTACAATGAGCAGTTCTTC. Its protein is CASSTRTAARLYNEQFF.